This TCR beta chain was obtained from a study of graft-versus-host responses after intestinal transplantation. V lost 1 base and J lost 3, with 7 bases in between. There are 13 residues in the CDR3. CDR1 and CDR2 (germline): SGHDN, FVKESK. Measured with immunoSEQ multiplex PCR; TCRdb has only the in-frame clones, and not every one. The sample carries some 15,000 clones, approximately 70% recorded once. Whole-study results and caveats: Across patients carrying graft-donor T cell macrochimerism, allografts held high graft-versus-host to host-versus-graft clonal ratios. Recipient marrow held GvH clones, some first seen in ileum or blood.

Tissue from the graft was processed to free its intraepithelial and lamina propria lymphocytes. As to this clone: Its specificity is unknown.

The V gene is TRBV14, the J gene TRBJ2-7; D is uncertain. The source material was ileum tissue, sampled 717 days after intestinal transplantation. The sequence was obtained from a human patient who received an intestinal transplant, so some T cells may come from the graft donor. CDR3 region: CASSQGWNYEQYF. The CDR3, as DNA: TGTGCCAGCAGCCAAGGATGGAACTACGAGCAGTACTTC.